This T cell receptor (beta chain) was recorded in a study of breast tumors, draining lymph nodes, adjacent tissues. Points from the study as a whole: Compared with basal-like, luminal-like tumors shared significantly more repertoire with nontumor tissue. Compared with lymph nodes, tumors were less diverse; compared with nontumor tissue, more. Data fit most tumor T cells coming from lymph node, expanding in tumor. Tumor T cell lymph node origin was a supported hypothesis, not proven.

TCRdb reprocessed the multiplex PCR reads with MiXCR, giving one entry per CDR3 protein. This sample carries 30,000 to 35,000 distinct CDR3 sequences, approximately 63% of them seen once, and the ten largest clones take under 20%. In regard to this clonotype: The antigen remains unidentified.

Deletions cut 4 bases from V and 4 bases from J, with 13 bases between. The germline gives CDR1 MGHDK, CDR2 SYGVNS. The CDR3 contains 15 residues. The sample taken for sequencing was breast tumor tissue. The clonotype was recovered from a female donor with breast cancer. Some clones in this sample may be carry-over from other donors' samples. The chain uses TRBV25-1 and TRBJ2-2, with D perhaps given as TRBD1 or TRBD2 (5 bases each). CDR3 nucleotide sequence: TGTGCCAGCAGTGCCCTCCGAGGGGCCACCGGGGAGCTGTTTTTT. It yields the protein CASSALRGATGELFF.